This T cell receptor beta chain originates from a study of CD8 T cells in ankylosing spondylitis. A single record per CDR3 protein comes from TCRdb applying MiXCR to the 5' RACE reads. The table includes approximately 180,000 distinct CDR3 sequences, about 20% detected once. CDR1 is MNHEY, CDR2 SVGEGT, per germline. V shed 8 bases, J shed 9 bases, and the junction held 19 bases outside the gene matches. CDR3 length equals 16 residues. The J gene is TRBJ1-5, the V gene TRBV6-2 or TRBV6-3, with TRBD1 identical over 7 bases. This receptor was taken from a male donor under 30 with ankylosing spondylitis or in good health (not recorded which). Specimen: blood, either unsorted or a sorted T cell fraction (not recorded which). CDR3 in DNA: TGTGCCAGCCCCCCGGGTGGGGACAGTGCTATTTGGCCCCAGCATTTT. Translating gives CASPPGGDSAIWPQHF.